This entry describes one TCR beta chain. This sample was taken from a study of T cell responses to AZD1222 COVID-19 vaccine. From germline, CDR1 is LNHDA and CDR2 SQIVND (reference sequence). The CDR3 extends over 13 amino acids. The V end lost 5 bases, the J end lost 3 bases, and 11 bases lay between the germline ends. The assay was immunoSEQ multiplex PCR, and TCRdb's table has in-frame clones only and misses some. The data contain some 150,000 clones, roughly 88% of them singletons. Specimen: peripheral blood, collected on day 0 of MenACWY control vaccination. The rearrangement links TRBV19 to TRBJ2-7; D is unclear. This clonotype was sampled from an adult in good health. The CDR3 sequence is CASSYQDLYEQYF. The CDR3, as DNA: TGTGCCAGTAGTTACCAGGATCTCTACGAGCAGTACTTC.